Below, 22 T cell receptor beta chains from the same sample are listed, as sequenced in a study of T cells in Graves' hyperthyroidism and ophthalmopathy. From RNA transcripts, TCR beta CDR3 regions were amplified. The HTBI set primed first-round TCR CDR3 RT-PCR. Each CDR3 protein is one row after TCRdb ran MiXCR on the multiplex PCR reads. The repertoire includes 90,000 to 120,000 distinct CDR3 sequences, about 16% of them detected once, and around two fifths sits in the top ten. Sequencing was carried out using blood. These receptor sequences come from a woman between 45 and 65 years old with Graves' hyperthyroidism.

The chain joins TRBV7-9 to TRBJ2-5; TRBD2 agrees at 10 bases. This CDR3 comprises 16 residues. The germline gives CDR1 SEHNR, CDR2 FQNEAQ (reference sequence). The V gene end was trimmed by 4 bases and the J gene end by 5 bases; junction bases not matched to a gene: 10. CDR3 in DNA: TGTGCCAGCAGCTCCCGACTAGCGGGTCCCATGGAGACCCAGTACTTC. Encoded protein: CASSSRLAGPMETQYF.

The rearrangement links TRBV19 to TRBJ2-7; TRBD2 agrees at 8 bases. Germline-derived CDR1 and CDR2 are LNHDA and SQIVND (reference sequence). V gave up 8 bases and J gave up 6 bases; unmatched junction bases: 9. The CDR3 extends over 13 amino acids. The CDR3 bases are TGTGCCAGTGCCGGGACTAGTCGCGGCGAGCAGTACTTC. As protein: CASAGTSRGEQYF.

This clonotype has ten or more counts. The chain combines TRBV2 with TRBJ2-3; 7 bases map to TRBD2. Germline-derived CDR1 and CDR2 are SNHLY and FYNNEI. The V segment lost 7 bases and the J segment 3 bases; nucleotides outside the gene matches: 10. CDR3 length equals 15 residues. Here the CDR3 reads CASMVRRRGTDTQYF. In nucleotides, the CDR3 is TGTGCCAGCATGGTACGGAGGCGGGGGACAGATACGCAGTATTTT. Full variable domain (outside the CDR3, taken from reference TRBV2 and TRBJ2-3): EPEVTQTPSHQVTQMGQEVILRCVPISNHLYFYWYRQILGQKVEFLVSFYNNEISEKSEIFDDQFSVERPDGSNFTLKIRSTKLEDSAMYFCASMVRRRGTDTQYFGPGTRLTVL.

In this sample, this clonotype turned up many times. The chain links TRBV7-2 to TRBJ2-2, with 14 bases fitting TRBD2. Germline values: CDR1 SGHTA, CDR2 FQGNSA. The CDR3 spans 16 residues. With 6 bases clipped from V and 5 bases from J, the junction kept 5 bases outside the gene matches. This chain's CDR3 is CASRRTSGRPTGELFF. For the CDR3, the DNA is TGTGCCAGCAGACGGACTAGCGGGAGGCCTACCGGGGAGCTGTTTTTT.

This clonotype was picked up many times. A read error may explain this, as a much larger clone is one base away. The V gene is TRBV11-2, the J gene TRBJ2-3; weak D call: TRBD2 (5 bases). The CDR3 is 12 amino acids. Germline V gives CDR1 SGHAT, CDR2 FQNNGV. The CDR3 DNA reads TGTGCCAGCAGCTTCCGGGGAGATACGCAGTGTTTT. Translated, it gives CASSFRGDTQCF. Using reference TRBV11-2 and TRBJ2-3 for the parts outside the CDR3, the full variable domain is EAGVAQSPRYKIIEKRQSVAFWCNPISGHATLYWYQQILGQGPKLLIQFQNNGVVDDSQLPKDRFSAERLKGVDSTLKIQPAKLEDSAVYLCASSFRGDTQCFGPGTRLTVL.

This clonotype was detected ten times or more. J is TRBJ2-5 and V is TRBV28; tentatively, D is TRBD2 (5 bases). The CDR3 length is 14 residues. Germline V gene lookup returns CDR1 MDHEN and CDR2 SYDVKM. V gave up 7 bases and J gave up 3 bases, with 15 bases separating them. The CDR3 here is CASTPGGSEETQYF. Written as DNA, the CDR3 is TGTGCCAGCACCCCAGGCGGGTCGGAAGAGACCCAGTACTTC.

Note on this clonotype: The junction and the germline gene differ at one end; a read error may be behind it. The DNA for the CDR3 is TGTGCCAGCACCCCCGGAGGGGGCAACCAGCCCCAGCATTTT. It encodes CASTPGGGNQPQHF. This chain joins TRBV28 and TRBJ1-5; 7 nucleotides agree with TRBD1. There are 14 residues in the CDR3. CDR1 and CDR2 from the germline V gene are MDHEN and SYDVKM.

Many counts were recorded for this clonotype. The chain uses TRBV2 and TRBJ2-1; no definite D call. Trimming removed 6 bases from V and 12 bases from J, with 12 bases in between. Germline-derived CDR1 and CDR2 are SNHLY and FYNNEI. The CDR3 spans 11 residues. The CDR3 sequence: CASRTVLGQFF. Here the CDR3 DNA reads TGTGCCAGCAGGACTGTTCTTGGGCAGTTCTTC. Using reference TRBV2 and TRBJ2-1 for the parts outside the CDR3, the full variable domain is EPEVTQTPSHQVTQMGQEVILRCVPISNHLYFYWYRQILGQKVEFLVSFYNNEISEKSEIFDDQFSVERPDGSNFTLKIRSTKLEDSAMYFCASRTVLGQFFGPGTRLTVL.

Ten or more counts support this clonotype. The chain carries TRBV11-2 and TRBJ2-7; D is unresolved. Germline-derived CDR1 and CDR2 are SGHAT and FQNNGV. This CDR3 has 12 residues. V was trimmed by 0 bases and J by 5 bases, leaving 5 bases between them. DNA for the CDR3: TGTGCCAGCAGCTTAGATAGGGACGAGCAGTACTTC. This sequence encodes CASSLDRDEQYF.

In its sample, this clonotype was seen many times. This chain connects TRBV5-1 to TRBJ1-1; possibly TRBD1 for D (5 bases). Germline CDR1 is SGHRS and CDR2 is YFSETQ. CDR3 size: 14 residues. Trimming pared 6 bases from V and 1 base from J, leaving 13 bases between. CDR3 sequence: CASIGTIGNTEAFF. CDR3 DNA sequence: TGCGCCAGCATCGGGACTATCGGGAACACTGAAGCTTTCTTT.

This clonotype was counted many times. The CDR3 DNA reads TGTGCCATCAGTGAGGGACAGGCCAAAAACATTCAGTACTTC. Protein sequence: CAISEGQAKNIQYF. V is TRBV10-3 and J is TRBJ2-4; D is possibly TRBD1 (6 bases). Trimming took 2 bases from V and 1 from J, leaving 6 bases between them. Germline loops: CDR1 ENHRY, CDR2 SYGVKD. The CDR3 is 14 residues long.

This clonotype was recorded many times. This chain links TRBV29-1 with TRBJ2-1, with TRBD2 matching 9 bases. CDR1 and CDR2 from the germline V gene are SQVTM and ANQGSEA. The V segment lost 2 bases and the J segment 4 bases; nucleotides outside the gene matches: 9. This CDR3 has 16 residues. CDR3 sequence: CSVEFPGTSRYNEQFF. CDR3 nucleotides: TGCAGCGTTGAATTCCCCGGGACTAGCCGTTACAATGAGCAGTTCTTC.

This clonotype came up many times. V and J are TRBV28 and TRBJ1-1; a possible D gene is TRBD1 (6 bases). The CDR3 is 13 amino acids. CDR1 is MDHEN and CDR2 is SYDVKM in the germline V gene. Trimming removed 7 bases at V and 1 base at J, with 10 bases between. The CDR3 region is CASIEGGNTEAFF. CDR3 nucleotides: TGTGCCAGCATCGAAGGGGGGAACACTGAAGCTTTCTTT.

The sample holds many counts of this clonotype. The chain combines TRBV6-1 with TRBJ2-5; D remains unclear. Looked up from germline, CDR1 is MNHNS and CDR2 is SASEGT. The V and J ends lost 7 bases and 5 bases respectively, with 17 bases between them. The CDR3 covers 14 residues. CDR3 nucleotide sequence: TGTGCCAGCACCCTCCTGGGGTACGTGGAGACCCAGTACTTC. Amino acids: CASTLLGYVETQYF.

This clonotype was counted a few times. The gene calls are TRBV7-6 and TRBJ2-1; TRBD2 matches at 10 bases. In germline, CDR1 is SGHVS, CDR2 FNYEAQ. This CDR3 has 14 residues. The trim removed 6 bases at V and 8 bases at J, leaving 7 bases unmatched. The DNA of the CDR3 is TGTGCCAGCAGTCTAGCGGGGGTACTCGATGAGCAGTTCTTC. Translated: CASSLAGVLDEQFF.

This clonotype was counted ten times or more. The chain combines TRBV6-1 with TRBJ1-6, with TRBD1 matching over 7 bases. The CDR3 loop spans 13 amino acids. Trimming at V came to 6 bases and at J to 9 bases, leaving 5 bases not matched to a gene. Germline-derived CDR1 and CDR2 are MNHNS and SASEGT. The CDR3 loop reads CASSSTGISPLHF. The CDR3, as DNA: TGTGCCAGCAGCTCGACAGGGATTTCACCCCTCCACTTT.

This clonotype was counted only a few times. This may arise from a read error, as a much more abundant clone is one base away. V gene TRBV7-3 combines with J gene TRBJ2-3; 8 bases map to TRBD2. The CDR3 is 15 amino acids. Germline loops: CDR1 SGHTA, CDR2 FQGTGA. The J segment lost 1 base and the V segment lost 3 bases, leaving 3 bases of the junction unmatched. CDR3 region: CASSFTSGGTDTQYF. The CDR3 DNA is TGTGCCAGCAGCTTTACTAGCGGTGGCACAGATACGCAGTATTTT.

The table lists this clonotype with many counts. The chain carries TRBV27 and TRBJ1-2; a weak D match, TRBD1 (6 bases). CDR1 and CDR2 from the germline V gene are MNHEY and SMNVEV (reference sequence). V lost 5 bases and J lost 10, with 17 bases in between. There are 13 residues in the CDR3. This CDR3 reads CASSIRGPWDYTF. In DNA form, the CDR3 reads TGTGCCAGCAGTATCAGGGGCCCGTGGGACTACACCTTC.

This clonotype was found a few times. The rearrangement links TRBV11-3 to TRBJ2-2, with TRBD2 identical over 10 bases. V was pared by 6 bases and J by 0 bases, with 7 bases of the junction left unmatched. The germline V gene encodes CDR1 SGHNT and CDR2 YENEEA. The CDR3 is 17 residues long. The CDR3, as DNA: TGTGCCAGCAGATCCGGGACTAGCGTAGCGAACACCGGGGAGCTGTTTTTT. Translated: CASRSGTSVANTGELFF.

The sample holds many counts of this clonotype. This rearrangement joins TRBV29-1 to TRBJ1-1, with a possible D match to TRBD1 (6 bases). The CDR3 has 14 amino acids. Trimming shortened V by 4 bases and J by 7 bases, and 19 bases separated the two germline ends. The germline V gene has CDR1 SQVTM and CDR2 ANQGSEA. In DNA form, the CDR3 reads TGCAGCGTTGTGATTCCAGGGGAGTTTGTTGAAGCTTTCTTT. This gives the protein CSVVIPGEFVEAFF.

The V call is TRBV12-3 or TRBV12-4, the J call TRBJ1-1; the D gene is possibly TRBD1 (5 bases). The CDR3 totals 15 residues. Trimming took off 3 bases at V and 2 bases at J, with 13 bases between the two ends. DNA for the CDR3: TGTGCCAGCAGTTTTCCCCAGGGCCTCAACACTGAAGCTTTCTTT. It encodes CASSFPQGLNTEAFF.

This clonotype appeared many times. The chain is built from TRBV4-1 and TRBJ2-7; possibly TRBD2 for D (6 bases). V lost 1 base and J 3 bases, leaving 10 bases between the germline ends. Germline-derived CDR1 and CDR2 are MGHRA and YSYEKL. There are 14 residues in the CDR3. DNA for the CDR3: TGCGCCAGCAGCCAAGGGGGGGTATTCTACGAGCAGTACTTC. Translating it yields CASSQGGVFYEQYF.